A selection of T cell receptor beta chains follows, all from one sample in a study of blood T cell repertoires in COVID-19. Sequenced by immunoSEQ multiplex PCR; TCRdb stores in-frame clones only, minus some. Found here are under 200,000 clones, over 75% of them singletons; the top ten hold around 0.53%. The sequencing sample was made of peripheral blood. The source of these receptors is a man aged 50 to 59 with acute or convalescent COVID-19. The CDR3 runs from the conserved cysteine through the conserved F or W. The order of the fields is clone size, V gene, D gene, J gene, CDR3 DNA, CDR3 protein. The D gene is left open where the match is weak. Expanded clones are given a class, and other clones once, few, many or no size at all.

.	TRBV15	TRBD2	TRBJ2-7	TGTGCCACCAGCAGAGCGTTTCCCGGGACTAGCGGATGGTCTAATGAGAACGAGCAGTACTTC	CATSRAFPGTSGWSNENEQYF
.	TRBV3-1/TRBV3-2	.	TRBJ1-6	TGTGCCAGCAGCCAAGATCCCTCGAGCGGTTCACCCCTCCACTTT	CASSQDPSSGSPLHF
.	TRBV5-4	TRBD1	TRBJ1-3	TGTGCCAGCAGCTTCCGAGGAGGGGGCGATCCTGGAAACACCATATATTTT	CASSFRGGGDPGNTIYF
.	TRBV28	TRBD1	TRBJ2-2	TGTGCCAGCAGTTCATCAGGGGGCACCGGGGAGCTGTTTTTT	CASSSSGGTGELFF
.	TRBV4-1	.	TRBJ1-2	TGCGCCAGCAGCCAAGGTGGTTTCGGCTATGGCTACACCTTC	CASSQGGFGYGYTF
.	TRBV4-2	.	TRBJ1-5	TGTGCCAGCAGCCAAGATCTTATGTGGGAGATGCCCCAGCATTTT	CASSQDLMWEMPQHF
.	TRBV28	TRBD2	TRBJ2-2	TGTGCCAGCAGTTTATCACTAGCGGGAGGGCGAACCGGGGAGCTGTTTTTT	CASSLSLAGGRTGELFF
.	TRBV2	.	TRBJ1-1	TGTGCCAGCAGGGACGGGATCGGGAACACTGAAGCTTTCTTT	CASRDGIGNTEAFF
.	TRBV11-2	TRBD1	TRBJ2-1	TGTGCCAGCAGCTGGGACAGGGGGGGCAATGAGCAGTTCTTC	CASSWDRGGNEQFF
few	TRBV4-2	TRBD1	TRBJ2-2	TGTGCCAGCAGCCGAGAGGACAGGGTCGGAACCGGGGAGCTGTTTTTT	CASSREDRVGTGELFF
.	TRBV27	TRBD2	TRBJ2-7	TGTGCCAGCAGCGTAGCGGGAGGTTACGAGCAGTACTTC	CASSVAGGYEQYF
.	TRBV15	.	TRBJ2-5	TGTGCCACCAGCGGCATCCGACAGTCCGGGGGAGAGACCCAGTACTTC	CATSGIRQSGGETQYF
once	TRBV7-9	.	TRBJ2-7	TGTGCCAGCAGCTTAGTCGGGCAGGGGAAATACGAGCAGTACTTC	CASSLVGQGKYEQYF
.	TRBV10-2	.	TRBJ1-2	TGCGCCAGCAGTGAACGAACAGTTCGCTATGGCTACACCTTC	CASSERTVRYGYTF
.	TRBV2	TRBD1	TRBJ2-3	TGTGCCAGCAGCGGGAACCGGGACAGACGCACAGATACGCAGTATTTT	CASSGNRDRRTDTQYF
.	TRBV2	TRBD2	TRBJ2-3	TGTGCCAGCAGTGTGGAGGCGGGAGCTGATACGCAGTATTTT	CASSVEAGADTQYF
.	TRBV9	.	TRBJ1-5	TGTGCCAGCAGCTTGGGGGACATGGAGCAGCCCCAGCATTTT	CASSLGDMEQPQHF
.	TRBV3-1/TRBV3-2	.	TRBJ1-6	TGTGCCAGCAGCCAAACTAATCGCCCCTATAATTCACCCCTCCACTTT	CASSQTNRPYNSPLHF
.	TRBV6-6	.	TRBJ1-4	TGTGCCAGCAGTTTTATTGGGCCAGCTAATGAAAAACTGTTTTTT	CASSFIGPANEKLFF
.	TRBV7-8	TRBD1	TRBJ1-1	TGTGCCAGCAGCGAAAGACAGGGGGTGAATGAAGCTTTCTTT	CASSERQGVNEAFF
few	TRBV5-1	TRBD1	TRBJ2-3	TGCGCCAGCAGCGTGGACAGGGGGGGCACAGATACGCAGTATTTT	CASSVDRGGTDTQYF
.	TRBV19	TRBD2	TRBJ2-3	TGTGCCAGCCATCTAGCGGGAGGATTCCCAGATACGCAGTATTTT	CASHLAGGFPDTQYF
once	TRBV11-2	.	TRBJ2-7	TGTGCCAGCAGCTTAGTAATCAGAACCGAGCAGTACTTC	CASSLVIRTEQYF
.	TRBV7-9	.	TRBJ1-1	TGTGCCAGCAGCTTAGTTTCAGGGAACGCTGAAGCTTTCTTT	CASSLVSGNAEAFF
.	TRBV19	TRBD2	TRBJ2-5	TGTGCCAGTAGAAGCGCTTCCGGGAGGCACCAAGAGACCCAGTACTTC	CASRSASGRHQETQYF
.	TRBV15	.	TRBJ2-7	TGTGCCACCTCGTTGGCGGGGTCCTACGAGCAGTACTTC	CATSLAGSYEQYF
.	TRBV5-6	TRBD2	TRBJ2-1	TGTGCCAGCAGCTTGCTAGCGGGAGCCTACAATGAGCAGTTCTTC	CASSLLAGAYNEQFF
.	TRBV27	TRBD1	TRBJ1-4	TGTGCCAGCAGTTTAGGGGGTGGGACAGGCCATGAAAAACTGTTTTTT	CASSLGGGTGHEKLFF
.	TRBV29-1	TRBD1	TRBJ1-4	TGCAGCGCCGGAGGACAGGATAATGAAAAACTGTTTTTT	CSAGGQDNEKLFF
.	TRBV5-6	TRBD1	TRBJ1-2	TGTGCCAGCAGCCGGGGGACAGGGGTTTACTATGGCTACACCTTC	CASSRGTGVYYGYTF
.	TRBV6-5	.	TRBJ2-1	TGTGCCAGCAGTTACTCGATAACCACCCCGGGCAATGAGCAGTTCTTC	CASSYSITTPGNEQFF
.	TRBV19	.	TRBJ1-2	TGTGCCAGTAGTGACAGAGCCTATGGCTACACCTTC	CASSDRAYGYTF
.	TRBV27	TRBD1	TRBJ1-6	TGTGCCAGCAGTACGTCTGACAGGGGAAGGGGTTCACCCCTCCACTTT	CASSTSDRGRGSPLHF
.	TRBV11-1	.	TRBJ1-1	TGTGCCAGCAGCTTAGAGTCGGGGGTTCGCACTGAAGCTTTCTTT	CASSLESGVRTEAFF
.	TRBV9	.	TRBJ1-6	TGTGCCAGCAGCGGAGGTGGCACGGATAATTCACCCCTCCACTTT	CASSGGGTDNSPLHF
.	TRBV7-8	TRBD1	TRBJ1-1	TGTGCCAGCAGCTTGGCCGGCAGGGGGCTTACTGAAGCTTTCTTT	CASSLAGRGLTEAFF
.	TRBV4-1	.	TRBJ1-6	TGCGCCAGCAGCCAACGACACGTTCAAAGAGATTCACCCCTCCACTTT	CASSQRHVQRDSPLHF
.	TRBV5-8	.	TRBJ1-4	TGTGCCAGCAGCCTAGGTGGGACTTTCGATGCAACTAATGAAAAACTGTTTTTT	CASSLGGTFDATNEKLFF
.	TRBV2	.	TRBJ2-2	TGTGCCAGCGGGGCAGGGGACACCGGGGAGCTGTTTTTT	CASGAGDTGELFF
.	TRBV7-9	.	TRBJ2-2	TGTGCCAGCGGAGGGGACAGCACCACCGGGGAGCTGTTTTTT	CASGGDSTTGELFF
.	TRBV9	.	TRBJ1-5	TGTGCCAGCAGCACCGCCGGTCTCAATCAGCCCCAGCATTTT	CASSTAGLNQPQHF
.	TRBV28	TRBD2	TRBJ2-5	TGTGCCAGCAGTTTTGGACTAGCGGGGGGATGGGAGACCCAGTACTTC	CASSFGLAGGWETQYF
once	TRBV19	.	TRBJ2-5	TGTGCCAGTAGTATTGGGACTGAAGAGACCCAGTACTTC	CASSIGTEETQYF
.	TRBV7-2	.	TRBJ2-2	TGTGCCAGCAGCTTGGTCCCTACAGGGACGGGCACCGGGGAGCTGTTTTTT	CASSLVPTGTGTGELFF
.	TRBV19	TRBD2	TRBJ2-2	TGTGCCAGTATGAAAATGGGACTAGCGCGCACCGGGGAGCTGTTTTTT	CASMKMGLARTGELFF
once	TRBV28	.	TRBJ1-4	TGTGCCAGCGGCGCCGGGGGTGGTAATGAAAAACTGTTTTTT	CASGAGGGNEKLFF
once	TRBV4-2	TRBD1	TRBJ1-2	TGTGCCAGCAGCCAGCCGGGACAGGGTCATTTCGGCTACACCTTC	CASSQPGQGHFGYTF
.	TRBV15	TRBD1	TRBJ1-4	TGTGCCACCAGCAGGGACAGGGTAGTTGAAAAACTGTTTTTT	CATSRDRVVEKLFF
.	TRBV27	TRBD1	TRBJ2-7	TGTGCCAGCAGATCGACAGGGGCTCGCTACGAGCAGTACTTC	CASRSTGARYEQYF
.	TRBV7-9	.	TRBJ1-1	TGTGCCAGCAGCTTCGAGGGGGACGTGAACACTGAAGCTTTCTTT	CASSFEGDVNTEAFF
.	TRBV5-6	.	TRBJ1-1	TGTGCCAGCAGCGCACAGAACACTGAAGCTTTCTTT	CASSAQNTEAFF
.	TRBV20-1	.	TRBJ2-2	TGCAGTGCTAGTTTTAATTCCGGGGAGCTGTTTTTT	CSASFNSGELFF
.	TRBV5-4	.	TRBJ1-3	TGTGCCAGCAGCTTAGATCAGGGGACCGGAAACACCATATATTTT	CASSLDQGTGNTIYF